The 21 T cell receptor beta chains presented below share a single source sample, sequenced in a study of T cells in Graves' hyperthyroidism and ophthalmopathy. Using RNA transcripts as the source, TCR beta CDR3 regions were amplified. The primer set for the first-round RT-PCR of the TCR CDR3 was HTBI. Each CDR3 protein gets one entry after TCRdb re-called the multiplex PCR reads with MiXCR. The sample lists hundreds of thousands of distinct CDR3 sequences; around 20% were seen once. Sequencing was performed on blood. The receptor set was obtained from a man between 35 and 55 years old with Graves' ophthalmopathy.

This clonotype was counted only a few times. This chain links TRBV13 with TRBJ2-1, with 8 bases lining up with TRBD1. The CDR3 covers 14 residues. Per the germline V gene, CDR1 is PRHDT and CDR2 is FYEKMQ (reference sequence). The ends lost 4 bases at V and 5 bases at J; junction bases unmatched: 4. The CDR3 spells CASSSTGEDNEQFF. For the CDR3, the DNA is TGTGCCAGCAGCTCGACAGGGGAGGACAATGAGCAGTTCTTC. Drawing the rest from reference TRBV13 and TRBJ2-1, the complete variable domain is AAGVIQSPRHLIKEKRETATLKCYPIPRHDTVYWYQQGPGQDPQFLISFYEKMQSDKGSIPDRFSAQQFSDYHSELNMSSLELGDSALYFCASSSTGEDNEQFFGPGTRLTVL.

This chain joins TRBV5-1 and TRBJ2-1; 7 bases agree with TRBD1. In germline, CDR1 is SGHRS, CDR2 YFSETQ. The CDR3 has 16 residues. Trimming removed 4 bases from V and 4 bases from J; junction bases left unmatched: 11. The CDR3: CASSLMDRTFYNEQFF. The CDR3 DNA sequence: TGCGCCAGCAGCCTGATGGACAGGACCTTTTACAATGAGCAGTTCTTC.

The chain joins TRBV9 to TRBJ2-3; 7 bases line up with TRBD2. J gave up 4 bases and V 5 bases, and 1 base lay outside the gene matches. The CDR3 is made up of 12 amino acids. The germline V gene has CDR1 SGDLS and CDR2 YYNGEE. The CDR3: CASSTSADTQYF. The CDR3 DNA is TGTGCCAGCAGTACTAGCGCAGATACGCAGTATTTT.

The sample holds a few counts of this clonotype. The chain is built from TRBV19 and TRBJ1-5, with 7 bases aligning to TRBD1. This CDR3 spans 13 amino acids. With V trimmed by 6 bases and J by 7 bases, 6 bases remained unmatched. Germline CDR1 and CDR2: LNHDA and SQIVND (reference sequence). The CDR3 loop reads CASSQTGIQPQHF. The CDR3 region has the DNA TGTGCCAGTAGCCAGACAGGGATCCAGCCCCAGCATTTT.

The chain joins TRBV20-1 to TRBJ2-5, with 10 positions matching TRBD1. Germline V gene lookup returns CDR1 DFQATT and CDR2 SNEGSKA (reference sequence). V was clipped by 2 bases and J by 5 bases; unmatched bases: 8. The CDR3 has 15 amino acids. CDR3 coding DNA: TGCAGTGCTAGATCTCTGACAGGGGGCTCTGAGACCCAGTACTTC. Protein product: CSARSLTGGSETQYF.

Ten or more counts support this clonotype. This chain connects TRBV28 to TRBJ2-7; 8 bases fit TRBD1. With 2 bases clipped from V and 2 bases from J, the junction kept 5 bases outside the gene matches. The CDR3 has 15 amino acids. The germline gives CDR1 MDHEN, CDR2 SYDVKM. The CDR3 sequence is CASSLRDRWAYEQYF. DNA of the CDR3: TGTGCCAGCAGTTTAAGGGACAGGTGGGCCTACGAGCAGTACTTC.

This clonotype was counted only a few times. The chain employs TRBV6-2 or TRBV6-3 and TRBJ2-5; D call uncertain. Germline CDR1 and CDR2: MNHEY and SVGEGT. This CDR3 is built from 14 residues. Between the trimmed V and J ends, which lost 8 bases and 4 bases, there was a span of 17 bases. CDR3: CASAETQVGETQYF. The CDR3 DNA reads TGTGCCAGCGCCGAGACTCAGGTTGGAGAGACCCAGTACTTC.

The table lists this clonotype with a few counts. V usage is TRBV2 and J usage is TRBJ1-4; 7 bases fit TRBD1. This CDR3 is built from 18 residues. V gave up 7 bases and J gave up 5 bases; unmatched junction bases: 19. Germline V gives CDR1 SNHLY, CDR2 FYNNEI. The CDR3, as DNA: TGTGCCAGCACCCCCGGGACATCAAGCCTCAGGGGGAATGAAAAACTGTTTTTT. This gives the protein CASTPGTSSLRGNEKLFF.

This clonotype has more than one count but fewer than ten. The chain employs TRBV28 and TRBJ1-1; no clear D gene. CDR1 is MDHEN, CDR2 SYDVKM, per germline. V dropped 3 bases and J dropped 11 bases, with 16 bases sitting between them. This CDR3 has 13 residues. CDR3 region: CASSFSLFVDAFF. Here the CDR3 DNA reads TGTGCCAGCAGTTTCTCTCTCTTCGTTGACGCTTTCTTT.

This clonotype appeared a few times. This rearrangement joins TRBV9 to TRBJ1-4, with D possibly TRBD1 on 6 matching bases. Germline loops: CDR1 SGDLS, CDR2 YYNGEE. The CDR3 is made up of 15 amino acids. V was trimmed by 4 bases and J by 4 bases, leaving 14 bases between them. The CDR3 coding sequence is TGTGCCAGCAGCCCGCGGACAGCTCATAATGAAAAACTGTTTTTT. Amino acids: CASSPRTAHNEKLFF.

The CDR3 region has the DNA TGTGCCAGCAGTTGGCAAGTTAACTATGGCTACACCTTC. It yields the protein CASSWQVNYGYTF. The V call is TRBV12-3 or TRBV12-4, the J call TRBJ1-2; D unclear. Trimming left V 4 bases short and J 1 base short, with 7 bases between. This CDR3 is built from 13 residues.

J is TRBJ2-3 and V is TRBV24-1; D unresolved. The CDR3 is made up of 12 amino acids. V was cut by 6 bases and J by 7 bases, with 10 bases left in between. CDR1 is KGHDR, CDR2 SFDVKD, per germline. The CDR3 sequence: CATSSQSNTQYF. In DNA form, the CDR3 reads TGTGCCACCAGTAGCCAGTCAAATACGCAGTATTTT.

In this sample, this clonotype turned up many times. The rearrangement links TRBV20-1 to TRBJ2-7, with no clear D. V dropped 6 bases and J dropped 2 bases, with 17 bases sitting between them. CDR1 is DFQATT, CDR2 SNEGSKA, per germline (reference sequence). The CDR3 length is 14 residues. The CDR3 loop reads CSATPRGFAYEQYF. Here the CDR3 DNA reads TGCAGTGCCACACCAAGAGGCTTCGCCTACGAGCAGTACTTC.

This chain uses TRBV9 with TRBJ1-2; maybe TRBD1 (6 bases). Germline V gene sequence: CDR1 SGDLS, CDR2 YYNGEE. The CDR3 runs to 15 residues. Trimming took off 0 bases at V and 4 bases at J, with 13 bases between the two ends. The CDR3 loop reads CASSVGGGQSYGYTF. In DNA form, the CDR3 reads TGTGCCAGCAGCGTAGGGGGGGGGCAGTCCTATGGCTACACCTTC.

This sequence joins TRBV3-1 and TRBJ2-2; maybe TRBD1 (7 bases). V was trimmed by 0 bases and J by 4 bases, leaving 15 bases between them. CDR1 is LGHDT and CDR2 is YNNKEL in the germline V gene (reference sequence). The CDR3 contains 17 residues. The CDR3 DNA reads TGTGCCAGCAGCCAAGATCGGGGGACAGCCCTCACCGGGGAGCTGTTTTTT. Protein product: CASSQDRGTALTGELFF.

This clonotype has just a few counts. This chain joins TRBV6-1 and TRBJ2-1; perhaps TRBD2 as D (5 bases). V lost 6 bases and J lost 2, with 17 bases in between. The CDR3 length is 16 residues. Per the germline V gene, CDR1 is MNHNS and CDR2 is SASEGT. The CDR3 DNA is TGTGCCAGCAGCCACCTGAGGGAAGCCCCCTACAATGAGCAGTTCTTC. This gives the protein CASSHLREAPYNEQFF.

The sample holds a few counts of this clonotype. The chain has TRBV27 and TRBJ2-1; unclear D gene. Germline lookup yields CDR1 MNHEY and CDR2 SMNVEV (reference sequence). V was clipped by 6 bases and J by 3 bases, with 6 bases between them. There are 12 residues in the CDR3. CDR3 DNA sequence: TGTGCCAGCAGAAACGGCTACAATGAGCAGTTCTTC. This sequence encodes CASRNGYNEQFF.

This clonotype showed up many times. This chain uses TRBV27 with TRBJ2-3, with 8 bases matching TRBD2. CDR3 size: 15 residues. The ends lost 3 bases at V and 3 bases at J; junction bases unmatched: 5. In germline, CDR1 is MNHEY, CDR2 SMNVEV (reference sequence). The CDR3, as DNA: TGTGCCAGCAGTTTGTCGGCTAGCGGGACAGATACGCAGTATTTT. It specifies CASSLSASGTDTQYF.

This clonotype was found many times. The J gene is TRBJ2-5, the V gene TRBV11-2, with no clear D. Deletions cut 5 bases from V and 5 bases from J, with 18 bases between. This CDR3 has 15 amino acids. Germline V gene sequence: CDR1 SGHAT, CDR2 FQNNGV. The CDR3 loop is CASSRTLRRGETQYF. The CDR3 coding sequence is TGTGCCAGCAGCCGGACGCTCCGGCGTGGTGAGACCCAGTACTTC.

This clonotype appeared many times. This chain connects TRBV2 to TRBJ2-1; 9 bases are a match to TRBD2. V trimming: 4 bases; J trimming: 13 bases; junction bases outside the gene matches: 11. This CDR3 spans 14 amino acids. From germline, CDR1 is SNHLY and CDR2 FYNNEI. CDR3 amino acids: CASSGPGLAPIQFF. The CDR3 nucleotides read TGTGCCAGCAGTGGTCCAGGACTAGCGCCAATACAGTTCTTC.

This clonotype was seen a handful of times. This chain uses TRBV9 with TRBJ1-6; 7 nucleotides agree with TRBD1. There are 14 residues in the CDR3. V lost 3 bases to trimming and J lost 11 bases; unmatched junction nucleotides: 8. Per germline, CDR1 SGDLS and CDR2 YYNGEE. The CDR3 coding sequence is TGTGCCAGCAGCGAACAGGGGCTTTATCCACCCCTCCACTTT. Its translation is CASSEQGLYPPLHF. The full variable domain, rest sourced from reference TRBV9 and TRBJ1-6, is DSGVTQTPKHLITATGQRVTLRCSPRSGDLSVYWYQQSLDQGLQFLIQYYNGEERAKGNILERFSAQQFPDLHSELNLSSLELGDSALYFCASSEQGLYPPLHFGNGTRLTVT.